Described below is a single T cell receptor beta chain sequence and its context. Sequenced by immunoSEQ multiplex PCR; TCRdb stores in-frame clones only, minus some. The sample gives roughly 68,000 clones, about 90% of which show up once; around 1.3% is in the top ten. The CDR3 is 15 residues long. Germline-derived CDR1 and CDR2 are MNHEY and SVGAGI. J lost 4 bases, V lost 2 bases, and 7 bases had no gene match. This sample stems from a study of T cell changes during pregnancy in multiple sclerosis. The sample was peripheral blood, taken in the second trimester of pregnancy. The chain recombines TRBV6-5 with TRBJ1-1, with 7 bases fitting TRBD1. This receptor was identified in a female donor in good health, enrolled as a control in a pregnancy study. CDR3 nucleotide sequence: TGTGCCAGCAGTTACGGCCAGGGGGAGGTCACTGAAGCTTTCTTT. Its translation is CASSYGQGEVTEAFF.